This is a list of T cell receptor beta chains from one sample in a study of identical twins. TCRdb fed the 5' RACE reads into MiXCR, producing one record per CDR3 protein. The sample includes 450,000 or so distinct CDR3 sequences, approximately 24% of them seen just once. The same sample was also studied in work on T cells expressing NK-cell markers.

The sequenced sample was CD4+ T cells sorted from blood. The receptors originated from a young woman in good health. Both conserved end residues are part of each CDR3. The order of the fields is J gene, V gene, clone size, D gene, CDR3 DNA, CDR3 protein. A D gene is named only where the DNA matches it firmly. The size of a clone is reported for some rows only, either as once, few or many, or as a class for expanded clones.

TRBJ2-7,TRBV20-1,NA,NA,TGCAGTGCTAGAGTCCAGACCCAGCAGAGCTACGAGCAGTACTTC,CSARVQTQQSYEQYF
TRBJ1-6,TRBV5-1,few,NA,TGCGCCAGCAGCGAACAAAGCCGTGGAAATTCACCCCTCCACTTT,CASSEQSRGNSPLHF
TRBJ2-1,TRBV5-1,NA,NA,TGCGCCAGCAGCTTGAGGGGGTACGGTGAGCAGTTCTTC,CASSLRGYGEQFF
TRBJ2-7,TRBV6-5,few,NA,TGTGCCAGCAGTTCCCTCGTTGGGGCGGGACCCTACGAGCAGTACTTC,CASSSLVGAGPYEQYF
TRBJ2-7,TRBV20-1,NA,NA,TGCAGTGCTCCTGGACAGTCCTCCTACGAGCAGTACTTC,CSAPGQSSYEQYF
TRBJ2-1,TRBV29-1,NA,TRBD2,TGCAGCGTTGATGCGGGAGCTGCGAGTTACAATGAGCAGTTCTTC,CSVDAGAASYNEQFF
TRBJ2-3,TRBV7-8,NA,TRBD2,TGTGCCAGCAGCTTAACAAGCGGGAGGGCCGTAGATACGCAGTATTTT,CASSLTSGRAVDTQYF
TRBJ1-2,TRBV6-6,few,NA,TGTGCCAGCAGTTACTCGAGTCAGGGCTATGGCTACACCTTC,CASSYSSQGYGYTF
TRBJ2-3,TRBV2,NA,NA,TGTGCCAGCGGACCCGTCGCAGATACGCAGTATTTT,CASGPVADTQYF
TRBJ2-3,TRBV30,NA,TRBD2,TGTGCCTGGAGTGTGGGACTAGCGGATAACACAGATACGCAGTATTTT,CAWSVGLADNTDTQYF
TRBJ2-7,TRBV20-1,NA,TRBD2,TGCAGTGCTAGGGGGGATAGCGGGGCCTTCTACGAGCAGTACTTC,CSARGDSGAFYEQYF
TRBJ2-7,TRBV12-3/TRBV12-4,few,TRBD2,TGTGCCAGCAGCACCGGGACTAACCCCTACGAGCAGTACTTC,CASSTGTNPYEQYF
TRBJ2-5,TRBV5-1,few,TRBD2,TGCGCCAGCAGCTACGGGACTAGCGGACAAGAGACCCAGTACTTC,CASSYGTSGQETQYF
TRBJ2-3,TRBV7-9,NA,TRBD2,TGTGCCAGCAGCCGGGACTACCATACGCAGTATTTT,CASSRDYHTQYF
TRBJ1-5,TRBV7-2,few,NA,TGTGCCAGCAGCTTGAGTCCGGGGCAGGACGATCAGCCCCAGCATTTT,CASSLSPGQDDQPQHF
TRBJ2-1,TRBV5-1,NA,NA,TGCGCCAGCACCGGGACTGGGGCCCACTACAATGAGCAGTTCTTC,CASTGTGAHYNEQFF
TRBJ1-1,TRBV5-1,many,TRBD1,TGCGCCAGCAGCTTGGGGGGACAGGTGCCGAAAGCTTTCTTT,CASSLGGQVPKAFF
TRBJ2-4,TRBV5-6,NA,TRBD1,TGTGCCAGCAGCCTGGACAGGGGGCGAAACATTCAGTACTTC,CASSLDRGRNIQYF
TRBJ2-2,TRBV3-1,few,NA,TGTGCCAGCAGCGGGCGGCTAGCCGACACCGGGGAGCTGTTTTTT,CASSGRLADTGELFF
TRBJ2-1,TRBV13,NA,NA,TGTGCCAGCAGCTCCCTCCTTGGGGGGCTCGGAAATGAGCAGTTCTTC,CASSSLLGGLGNEQFF
TRBJ2-1,TRBV6-5,NA,TRBD2,TGTGCCAGCAGTTACCTCAAACTAGCGGGGTACAATGAGCAGTTCTTC,CASSYLKLAGYNEQFF
TRBJ1-6,TRBV6-2/TRBV6-3,NA,NA,TGTGCCGGCGCAAGTGTAAACTCACCCCTCCACTTT,CAGASVNSPLHF
TRBJ2-7,TRBV7-8,few,NA,TGTGCCAGCAGCTTAGGAACGGACAGACTAAAGGGGCAGTACTTC,CASSLGTDRLKGQYF
TRBJ2-5,TRBV3-1,NA,NA,TGTGCCAGCAGCCCCCTGGACTGGGGGACCCAGTACTTC,CASSPLDWGTQYF
TRBJ1-5,TRBV6-6,NA,NA,TGTGCCAGCCAGGCCCCTAGCAATCAGCCCCAGCATTTT,CASQAPSNQPQHF
TRBJ2-1,TRBV12-3/TRBV12-4,NA,NA,TGTGCCAGCACCCCCTCTGCGGGTGAGCAGTTCTTC,CASTPSAGEQFF
TRBJ2-5,TRBV18,few,NA,TGTGCCAGCTCACCACCATTAGTGTTGGAGACCCAGTACTTC,CASSPPLVLETQYF
TRBJ2-4,TRBV20-1,few,TRBD1,TGCAGTGCTAGAGAACAGGGGCCAAACATTCAGTACTTC,CSAREQGPNIQYF
TRBJ1-5,TRBV7-2,few,NA,TGTGCCAGCAGCTTAGGGAGTTCTACGCAGCATTTT,CASSLGSSTQHF
TRBJ2-6,TRBV27,NA,NA,TGTGCCAGCAGGCCGGATCCTAGGGCCAACGTCCTGACTTTC,CASRPDPRANVLTF
TRBJ1-2,TRBV5-1,few,NA,TGCGCCAGCAGCTTGGGGGGTCAGGACAACGGCTACACCTTC,CASSLGGQDNGYTF
TRBJ2-7,TRBV7-6,NA,NA,TGTGCCAGCAGCAGTTCGGGAGCGAGTGAGCAGTACTTC,CASSSSGASEQYF
TRBJ2-3,TRBV15,few,NA,TGTGCCACCAGCAGATCAGGCGGCGGTCCTAGCACAGATACGCAGTATTTT,CATSRSGGGPSTDTQYF
TRBJ2-5,TRBV3-1,few,TRBD2,TGTGCCAGCAGCCATGCTGACTGGCGGGGGAAGACCCAGTACTTC,CASSHADWRGKTQYF
TRBJ1-4,TRBV20-1,NA,NA,TGCAGTGCTAGAGACCACGGGGCTGGACGTAATGAAAAACTGTTTTTT,CSARDHGAGRNEKLFF
TRBJ2-5,TRBV12-3/TRBV12-4,NA,NA,TGTGCCAGCAGTTTAGGGACAGCCATCCAAGAGACCCAGTACTTC,CASSLGTAIQETQYF
TRBJ2-7,TRBV9,NA,NA,TGTGCCAGCAGCGTACAAGCAGGGGACTACGAGCAGTACTTC,CASSVQAGDYEQYF
TRBJ1-1,TRBV6-1,NA,NA,TGTGCCAGCAGTGAAGTCAGCTGGGCTGAAGCTTTCTTT,CASSEVSWAEAFF
TRBJ2-2,TRBV12-3/TRBV12-4,NA,NA,TGTGCCAGCAGTCCCCAGGCATATATCACCGGGGAGCTGTTTTTT,CASSPQAYITGELFF
TRBJ2-1,TRBV9,few,TRBD2,TGTGCCAGCAGCTCAGACGGCAGACTAGCGGGGGAAAACAATGAGCAGTTCTTC,CASSSDGRLAGENNEQFF
TRBJ1-1,TRBV29-1,few,NA,TGCAGCGTTGCTGGGGTTTACACTGAAGCTTTCTTT,CSVAGVYTEAFF
TRBJ2-3,TRBV6-2/TRBV6-3,few,NA,TGTGCCAGCAGTTACAGGGGGTTCCCAGATACGCAGTATTTT,CASSYRGFPDTQYF
TRBJ2-2,TRBV11-2,once,TRBD2,TGTGCCAGCAGCCGGAGACGGTTCCCACTAGCGGGAGCCAACACCGGGGAGCTGTTTTTT,CASSRRRFPLAGANTGELFF
TRBJ1-1,TRBV7-2,few,NA,TGCGCCAGCAGCTTGGGAGGAGTTACAGAAGCTTTCTTT,CASSLGGVTEAFF
TRBJ2-3,TRBV6-2/TRBV6-3,NA,TRBD2,TGTGCCAGCAGTTACCCCGCGACTAGCGGGAGTGAAGATACGCAGTATTTT,CASSYPATSGSEDTQYF
TRBJ1-2,TRBV25-1,NA,NA,TGTGCCAGCAGTGACAGGGGCACATATGGCTACACCTTC,CASSDRGTYGYTF
TRBJ2-2,TRBV10-3,few,NA,TGTGCCATCAGCCAGGGGAGCACCGGGGAGCTGTTTTTT,CAISQGSTGELFF
TRBJ2-1,TRBV19,NA,TRBD2,TGTGCCAGTAGTCACAAGCGGGGGCCTCTACTGCCGCCGTACAATGAGCAGTTCTTC,CASSHKRGPLLPPYNEQFF
TRBJ2-3,TRBV5-5,few,NA,TGTGCCAGCAGCCACGGGACTCACACAGATACGCAGTATTTT,CASSHGTHTDTQYF
TRBJ2-1,TRBV9,NA,TRBD2,TGTGCCAGCAGCGTGGGACCGGGACTAGCCTACAATGAGCAGTTCTTC,CASSVGPGLAYNEQFF
TRBJ2-1,TRBV4-3,few,TRBD2,TGCGCCAGCAGCCAAGGCCCCCTCCCAGCGGGAGATGGCAATGAGCAGTTCTTC,CASSQGPLPAGDGNEQFF
TRBJ2-3,TRBV29-1,few,NA,TGCAGCCCCTGGTCGCGGGCCACAGATACGCAGTATTTT,CSPWSRATDTQYF
TRBJ2-7,TRBV5-5,NA,NA,TGTGCCAGCAGCGTCCAGGGAGGTCACTACGAGCAGTACTTC,CASSVQGGHYEQYF
TRBJ2-3,TRBV20-1,few,NA,TGCAGTGCTAGACGTACGGTCCACACAGATACGCAGTATTTT,CSARRTVHTDTQYF
TRBJ2-3,TRBV7-8,NA,NA,TGTGCCAGCAGCTTATTCCTAGCTTTAGATACGCAGTATTTT,CASSLFLALDTQYF
TRBJ2-3,TRBV5-1,many,NA,TGCGCCAGCGCAGATTCAAGCACAGATACGCAGTATTTT,CASADSSTDTQYF
TRBJ1-5,TRBV6-1,NA,NA,TGTGCCAGCAGCCGCGGGACCCATAATCAGCCCCAGCATTTT,CASSRGTHNQPQHF